What follows are 21 T cell receptor beta chains derived from one specimen sequenced in a study of cytomegalovirus exposure and HLA in healthy donors (dated by TCRdb to the late 2010s). The protocol used for the library was the immunoSEQ multiplex PCR assay. The multiplex PCR relied on a mix of 60 forward primers for TCR Vbeta segments and 13 reverse primers for TCR Jbeta segments. TCRdb obtained this table from immuneACCESS and retained in-frame rearrangements with V and J assigned. These tables miss some clones; where compared with another copy, unresolved V genes account for less than half of the shortfall, and the remainder is unexplained. The sample table shows 97,000 or so clones, and 50% to 70% are seen once. Approximately 4.3% of the sample comes from the top ten. The sample comprised PBMCs. Receptor source: a human donor in good health.

The chain is built from TRBV10-2 and TRBJ2-3; a weak D match, TRBD1 (5 bases). V lost 7 bases to trimming and J lost 1 base, with 9 bases between them. Per the germline V gene, CDR1 is WSHSY and CDR2 is SAAADI. The CDR3 is 13 residues long. CDR3 nucleotides: TGCGCCAGCAAGGCAGGGCGCACAGATACGCAGTATTTT. Its translation: CASKAGRTDTQYF.

This clone has only a few counts. In DNA form, the CDR3 reads TGTGCCAGCAGGGACAGGGCGGGGAACACTGAAGCTTTCTTT. It encodes CASRDRAGNTEAFF. The rearrangement links TRBV2 to TRBJ1-1; 8 bases are shared with TRBD1. CDR3 length: 14 residues. Unmatched junction bases numbered 4, after V lost 6 bases and J lost 1 base. Germline V gives CDR1 SNHLY, CDR2 FYNNEI. The full variable domain, rest sourced from reference TRBV2 and TRBJ1-1, is EPEVTQTPSHQVTQMGQEVILRCVPISNHLYFYWYRQILGQKVEFLVSFYNNEISEKSEIFDDQFSVERPDGSNFTLKIRSTKLEDSAMYFCASRDRAGNTEAFFGQGTRLTVV.

This clone was counted a few times. The V gene is TRBV10-3, the J gene TRBJ2-3; tentatively, D is TRBD2 (6 bases). The CDR3 runs to 14 residues. V was cut by 1 base and J by 4 bases, with 9 bases left in between. The germline CDR1 and CDR2 sequences are ENHRY and SYGVKD. CDR3 DNA: TGTGCCATCAGTGAGTTCGGAGGGGCAGATACGCAGTATTTT. Its protein product is CAISEFGGADTQYF.

V gene TRBV14 combines with J gene TRBJ2-2; 11 bases are a match to TRBD1. CDR3 length: 17 amino acids. The V and J ends lost 5 bases and 6 bases, in that order; junction bases with no gene match: 11. CDR1 and CDR2 from the germline V gene are SGHDN and FVKESK. The CDR3 is CASSLRTGGLASGELFF. CDR3 coding DNA: TGTGCCAGCAGCTTACGGACAGGGGGCCTCGCGTCCGGGGAGCTGTTTTTT.

The DNA of the CDR3 is TGTGCCAGCTCACTGAGAACCGGACTAGCGGGAGCACAATCCTACAATGAGCAGTTCTTC. Translation: CASSLRTGLAGAQSYNEQFF. The chain couples TRBV18 to TRBJ2-1; 13 bases agree with TRBD2. V dropped 4 bases and J dropped 1; count of bases not matched to a gene: 13. This CDR3 has 20 amino acids. The germline CDR1 and CDR2 sequences are KGHSH and LQKENI.

This clone was detected a few times. This chain links TRBV4-1 with TRBJ2-3; perhaps TRBD2 as D (5 bases). The CDR3 is 16 residues long. Germline CDR1 is MGHRA and CDR2 is YSYEKL. V shed 8 bases and J shed 0 bases, with 18 bases lying between them. This CDR3 reads CASDPTGTRSTDTQYF. The CDR3 nucleotides are TGCGCCAGCGACCCGACGGGAACGCGTAGCACAGATACGCAGTATTTT.

The rearrangement uses TRBV7-8 and TRBJ2-7, with 10 bases that match TRBD2. Trimming removed 3 bases from V and 7 bases from J; junction bases left unmatched: 15. CDR1 is SGHVS and CDR2 is FQNEAQ in the germline V gene. The CDR3 is 17 residues long. The CDR3: CASSLMSGRGASGEQYF. CDR3 coding DNA: TGTGCCAGCAGCTTGATGAGCGGGAGGGGGGCCTCGGGAGAGCAGTACTTC.

This sequence joins TRBV28 and TRBJ2-7; 10 nucleotides line up with TRBD2. The CDR3 is 14 amino acids. Germline V lookup: CDR1 MDHEN, CDR2 SYDVKM. Trimming removed 6 bases from V and 0 bases from J; junction bases left unmatched: 2. The CDR3 is CASRTSGISYEQYF. CDR3 coding DNA: TGTGCCAGCAGAACTAGCGGGATCTCCTACGAGCAGTACTTC.

CDR3 in DNA: TGTGCCAGCAGCCCCTGGGGAGGGGCCGGCTACACCTTC. Translating gives CASSPWGGAGYTF. The chain uses TRBV28 and TRBJ1-2, with D possibly being TRBD1 (5 bases). Germline CDR1 and CDR2: MDHEN and SYDVKM. CDR3 length equals 13 residues. Deletions cut 6 bases from V and 8 bases from J, with 16 bases between.

In regard to this clone: The germline gene is not matched at one end of the junction; a read error may be the cause. The rearrangement links TRBV6-6 to TRBJ1-2; weak D call: TRBD1 (6 bases). Germline V gives CDR1 MNHNY, CDR2 SVGAGI (reference sequence). This CDR3 has 11 residues. This chain's CDR3 is CASSKTGLGAF. The CDR3 DNA reads TGTGCCAGCAGCAAAACAGGGTTAGGCGCCTTC.

The rearrangement joins TRBV27 to TRBJ2-7; D is undetermined. Per germline, CDR1 MNHEY and CDR2 SMNVEV (reference sequence). V lost 2 bases to trimming and J lost 2 bases, with 10 bases between them. CDR3 length equals 14 residues. CDR3 coding DNA: TGTGCCAGCAGTTTAAGAGGATTGACCTACGAGCAGTACTTC. Amino acid sequence: CASSLRGLTYEQYF.

The V call is TRBV19, the J call TRBJ2-3, with a tentative D call TRBD2 (6 bases). This CDR3 is built from 15 residues. Trimming shortened V by 4 bases and J by 2 bases, and 13 bases separated the two germline ends. The germline V gene encodes CDR1 LNHDA and CDR2 SQIVND (reference sequence). The CDR3 DNA follows: TGTGCCAGTAGTAGCGGGGAAAGATACACAGATACGCAGTATTTT. It is translated as CASSSGERYTDTQYF.

The rearrangement links TRBV5-4 to TRBJ2-1; TRBD2 is a possible D gene (5 bases). Deletions cut 4 bases from V and 7 bases from J, with 18 bases between. CDR3 length: 15 amino acids. The germline V gene encodes CDR1 SGHNT and CDR2 YYREEE (reference sequence). The CDR3 region is CASSPSGARRNEQFF. The DNA of the CDR3 is TGTGCCAGCAGCCCAAGCGGAGCGAGGCGTAATGAGCAGTTCTTC. Full variable domain (missing parts from reference TRBV5-4 and TRBJ2-1): ETGVTQSPTHLIKTRGQQVTLRCSSQSGHNTVSWYQQALGQGPQFIFQYYREEENGRGNFPPRFSGLQFPNYSSELNVNALELDDSALYLCASSPSGARRNEQFFGPGTRLTVL.

In its sample, this clone was seen once. The rearrangement uses TRBV7-9 and TRBJ2-7; 7 bases map to TRBD1. With 5 bases clipped from V and 2 bases from J, the junction kept 6 bases outside the gene matches. The CDR3 totals 14 residues. Germline-derived CDR1 and CDR2 are SEHNR and FQNEAQ (reference sequence). The CDR3 loop reads CASSPPGTAYEQYF. As DNA, the CDR3 is TGTGCCAGCAGCCCCCCCGGGACAGCCTACGAGCAGTACTTC.

In this sample, this clone turned up a few times. V usage is TRBV19 and J usage is TRBJ1-4; TRBD1 aligns across 8 bases. Looked up from germline, CDR1 is LNHDA and CDR2 is SQIVND (reference sequence). The length of the CDR3 is 12 residues. The V gene end was trimmed by 8 bases and the J gene end by 5 bases; junction bases not matched to a gene: 1. CDR3 region: CASRQGNEKLFF. In DNA form, the CDR3 reads TGTGCCAGTCGACAGGGGAATGAAAAACTGTTTTTT.

The chain employs TRBV5-1 and TRBJ2-7, with 11 bases lining up with TRBD2. There are 15 residues in the CDR3. V dropped 3 bases and J dropped 3; count of bases not matched to a gene: 5. The germline CDR1 and CDR2 sequences are SGHRS and YFSETQ. Here the CDR3 reads CASSSLAGGGYEQYF. The CDR3 nucleotides are TGCGCCAGCAGCTCCCTAGCGGGGGGTGGCTACGAGCAGTACTTC.

This chain joins TRBV28 and TRBJ2-7; 7 bases align to TRBD1. This CDR3 spans 16 amino acids. The germline V gene has CDR1 MDHEN and CDR2 SYDVKM. The V gene end was trimmed by 3 bases and the J gene end by 2 bases; junction bases not matched to a gene: 10. Here the CDR3 reads CASSFVPNRGTYEQYF. Written as DNA, the CDR3 is TGTGCCAGCAGTTTTGTCCCCAACAGGGGTACCTACGAGCAGTACTTC.

The chain is built from TRBV9 and TRBJ1-4; TRBD1 matches at 7 bases. The CDR3 contains 16 residues. V lost 2 bases to trimming and J lost 5 bases; unmatched junction nucleotides: 9. The V gene's germline CDR1 is SGDLS and CDR2 YYNGEE. The CDR3 DNA follows: TGTGCCAGCAGCGTGGATCAGGGGGTGAGGAATGAAAAACTGTTTTTT. Translated: CASSVDQGVRNEKLFF.

The chain couples TRBV27 to TRBJ2-5, with 8 nucleotides matching TRBD1. Germline V gives CDR1 MNHEY, CDR2 SMNVEV (reference sequence). The CDR3 sequence is 17 residues long. The junction had 12 bases not matched to a gene; V was cut back by 2 bases and J by 4 bases. CDR3 nucleotides: TGTGCCAGCAGTTTAGTGGACAATCAGGGGGCTCGAGAGACCCAGTACTTC. Translating it yields CASSLVDNQGARETQYF.

This clone showed up just once. The chain is built from TRBV7-9 and TRBJ1-1; possible D gene TRBD1, 6 bases. Trimming pared 6 bases from V and 3 bases from J, leaving 20 bases between. CDR3 length: 16 residues. Germline V gene sequence: CDR1 SEHNR, CDR2 FQNEAQ (reference sequence). CDR3 nucleotide sequence: TGTGCCAGCAGTTCTTCTTGGGGGGGCGAGGACACTGAAGCTTTCTTT. Its translation is CASSSSWGGEDTEAFF.

This clone came up a few times. The chain combines TRBV5-1 with TRBJ2-3; D remains ambiguous. The CDR3 loop spans 14 amino acids. The germline gives CDR1 SGHRS, CDR2 YFSETQ. Trimming shortened V by 1 base and J by 0 bases, and 6 bases separated the two germline ends. DNA of the CDR3: TGCGCCAGCAGCTTGTTACAGAGCACAGATACGCAGTATTTT. This encodes CASSLLQSTDTQYF.